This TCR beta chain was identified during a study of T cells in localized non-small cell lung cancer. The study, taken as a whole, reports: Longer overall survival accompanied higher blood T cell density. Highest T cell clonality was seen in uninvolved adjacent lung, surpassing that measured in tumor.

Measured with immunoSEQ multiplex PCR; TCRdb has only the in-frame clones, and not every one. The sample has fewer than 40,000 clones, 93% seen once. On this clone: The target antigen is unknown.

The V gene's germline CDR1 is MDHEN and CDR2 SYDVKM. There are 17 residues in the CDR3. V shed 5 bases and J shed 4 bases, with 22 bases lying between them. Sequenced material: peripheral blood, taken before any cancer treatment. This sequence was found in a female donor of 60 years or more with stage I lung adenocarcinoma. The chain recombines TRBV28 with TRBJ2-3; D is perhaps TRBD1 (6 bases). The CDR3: CASSEQGAFRRPDTQYF. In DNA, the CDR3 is TGTGCCAGCAGTGAACAGGGAGCGTTTCGTCGTCCAGATACGCAGTATTTT.